The 8 T cell receptor beta chains given below trace back to one sample, sequenced in a study of cytomegalovirus exposure and HLA in healthy donors. The PCR ran on 60 Vbeta and 13 Jbeta primers. Clones were sequenced by immunoSEQ multiplex PCR, and TCRdb holds only the in-frame ones, with some missing. This table has tens of thousands of clones, around 75% appearing once. The material sequenced was PBMCs. The source is a woman in her thirties or forties in good health and CMV-seropositive.

In this sample, this clone turned up a few times. The V call is TRBV11-2, the J call TRBJ2-3; TRBD1 matches 9 bases. This CDR3 has 16 residues. In germline, CDR1 is SGHAT, CDR2 FQNNGV. J gave up 6 bases and V 3 bases, and 10 bases lay outside the gene matches. In DNA form, the CDR3 reads TGTGCCAGCAGCTTTCGGGGGACAGGGCGAGGGGATACGCAGTATTTT. This encodes CASSFRGTGRGDTQYF.

The chain's CDR3 is CASTPEHGGSYEQYF. The CDR3 DNA reads TGTGCCAGCACCCCGGAGCACGGAGGCTCCTACGAGCAGTACTTC. The genes are TRBV27 and TRBJ2-7, with D possibly TRBD2 on 5 matching bases. The CDR3 covers 15 residues. Looked up from germline, CDR1 is MNHEY and CDR2 is SMNVEV (reference sequence). Trimming cost V 7 bases and J 0 bases, with 16 bases left between them.

The gene calls are TRBV6-5 and TRBJ1-2; TRBD1 aligns across 11 bases. Losses at the gene ends were 10 bases for V and 4 bases for J; bases not matched to a gene: 8. CDR1 and CDR2 (germline): MNHEY, SVGAGI. The CDR3 runs 14 residues. The DNA for the CDR3 is TGTGCCACTAGACTGGGACAGGGGGGCTATGGCTACACCTTC. Amino acids: CATRLGQGGYGYTF.

This rearrangement joins TRBV9 to TRBJ2-1, with D hard to call. The V end lost 4 bases, the J end lost 6 bases, and 20 bases lay between the germline ends. The CDR3 loop spans 16 amino acids. The germline V gene encodes CDR1 SGDLS and CDR2 YYNGEE. The CDR3 spells CASSSLTAASVNEQFF. CDR3 sequence (DNA): TGTGCCAGCAGCTCCCTGACTGCTGCAAGTGTCAATGAGCAGTTCTTC.

The rearrangement uses TRBV18 and TRBJ2-7; D is possibly TRBD1 (5 bases). Between the trimmed V and J ends, which lost 4 bases and 6 bases, there was a span of 16 bases. The CDR3 length is 14 residues. Germline V gene lookup returns CDR1 KGHSH and CDR2 LQKENI. CDR3 in amino acids: CASSLLGDRGEQYF. CDR3 in DNA: TGTGCCAGCTCACTTTTAGGGGATAGGGGCGAGCAGTACTTC.

A note on this clone: The sample holds other DNA sequences that translate to the same CDR3. The CDR3 is CASSSGQGGNQPQHF. The CDR3 nucleotides are TGTGCCAGCAGCTCAGGACAGGGCGGCAATCAGCCCCAGCATTTT. This chain connects TRBV5-8 to TRBJ1-5; 8 nucleotides line up with TRBD1. Germline loops: CDR1 SGHTS, CDR2 YDEGEE. With 3 bases clipped from V and 2 bases from J, the junction kept 4 bases outside the gene matches. The CDR3 contains 15 residues.

This sequence joins TRBV27 and TRBJ2-5; 11 bases match TRBD2. CDR1 and CDR2 (germline): MNHEY, SMNVEV (reference sequence). The V gene end was trimmed by 6 bases and the J gene end by 0 bases; junction bases not matched to a gene: 9. The CDR3 extends over 17 amino acids. DNA of the CDR3: TGTGCCAGCAGGGGGGGTAGCGGGAGGGCGTACCAAGAGACCCAGTACTTC. This codes for CASRGGSGRAYQETQYF.

The chain recombines TRBV27 with TRBJ1-2; TRBD1 matches 10 bases. The CDR3 is 15 residues long. CDR1 MNHEY and CDR2 SMNVEV come from the germline V gene (reference sequence). Trimming cost V 5 bases and J 4 bases; bases outside gene matches: 7. Written as DNA, the CDR3 is TGTGCCAGCAGTCCCTGGGACAGGGGATCCTATGGCTACACCTTC. Amino acids: CASSPWDRGSYGYTF.